These 28 T cell receptor beta chains were all obtained from the same sample, sequenced in a study of CD8 T cells in ankylosing spondylitis. Study results and caveats: Ankylosing spondylitis blood appeared to be characterized by a TCR beta motif of several highly homologous variants.

What these receptors recognize is not known. TCRdb passed the 5' RACE reads through MiXCR, listing each CDR3 protein once. The repertoire holds about 220,000 distinct CDR3 sequences, with just under 7.5% as singletons. Specimen: blood, either unsorted or a sorted T cell fraction (not recorded which). These receptor sequences come from a male donor with ankylosing spondylitis.

This clonotype was counted ten times or more. The rearrangement uses TRBV5-6 and TRBJ2-3, with 12 nucleotides matching TRBD2. The V gene's germline CDR1 is SGHDT and CDR2 YYEEEE. After removal of 4 bases from V and 6 bases from J, the junction contained 6 bases not matched to a gene. CDR3 length: 15 amino acids. CDR3 residues: CASSERLAGADTQYF. The CDR3 DNA follows: TGTGCCAGCAGCGAAAGACTAGCGGGAGCGGATACGCAGTATTTT.

The chain links TRBV7-9 to TRBJ2-7; TRBD1 or TRBD2 may be the D gene (5 bases each). The CDR3 spans 15 residues. The germline gives CDR1 SEHNR, CDR2 FQNEAQ (reference sequence). The V end lost 0 bases, the J end lost 6 bases, and 15 bases lay between the germline ends. This CDR3 is CASSLALGAGPEQYF. CDR3 coding DNA: TGTGCCAGCAGCTTAGCGCTCGGGGCAGGACCCGAGCAGTACTTC.

The table lists this clonotype with many counts. The chain employs TRBV12-3 or TRBV12-4 and TRBJ2-1; weak D call: TRBD2 (5 bases). The CDR3 has 13 residues. Deletions cut 3 bases from V and 9 bases from J, with 12 bases between. The CDR3 loop reads CASSFALAFEQFF. The DNA of the CDR3 is TGTGCCAGCAGTTTTGCGCTAGCCTTTGAGCAGTTCTTC.

This clonotype was counted a few times. The chain links TRBV29-1 to TRBJ1-1; the match to TRBD1 covers 7 bases. The CDR3 extends over 12 amino acids. Unmatched junction bases numbered 1, after V lost 5 bases and J lost 1 base. The V gene's germline CDR1 is SQVTM and CDR2 ANQGSEA. As DNA, the CDR3 is TGCAGCGTTAACAGGGGGAACACTGAAGCTTTCTTT. Translated: CSVNRGNTEAFF.

The table lists this clonotype with many counts. The gene calls are TRBV20-1 and TRBJ2-1; D not certain. CDR3 size: 15 residues. In germline, CDR1 is DFQATT, CDR2 SNEGSKA (reference sequence). V was cut by 1 base and J by 3 bases, with 13 bases left in between. In nucleotides, the CDR3 is TGCAGTGCTAGAGTTACTCCCCGCGTCTACAATGAGCAGTTCTTC. Amino acids: CSARVTPRVYNEQFF.

This clonotype was seen at least ten times. V and J are TRBV6-2 or TRBV6-3 and TRBJ1-5; the D is unclear. The CDR3 extends over 17 amino acids. Trimming removed 0 bases from V and 2 bases from J, with 14 bases in between. Per the germline V gene, CDR1 is MNHEY and CDR2 is SVGEGT. CDR3 sequence: CASSYSTTGSGNQPQHF. For the CDR3, the DNA is TGTGCCAGCAGTTACTCGACTACCGGGAGTGGCAATCAGCCCCAGCATTTT.

This clonotype was recorded many times. The CDR3 sequence: CASKGLRGTEAFF. CDR3 bases: TGTGCCAGCAAAGGGCTTCGAGGCACTGAAGCTTTCTTT. The V gene is TRBV27, the J gene TRBJ1-1; D gene uncertain. CDR3 length: 13 amino acids. Trimming removed 7 bases from V and 4 bases from J, with 13 bases in between. Per the germline V gene, CDR1 is MNHEY and CDR2 is SMNVEV (reference sequence).

J is TRBJ2-2 and V is TRBV13, with 11 bases fitting TRBD2. The ends lost 2 bases at V and 4 bases at J; junction bases unmatched: 6. This CDR3 comprises 17 residues. Germline-derived CDR1 and CDR2 are PRHDT and FYEKMQ (reference sequence). The CDR3 nucleotides read TGTGCCAGCAGCTTATCTCCTAGCGGGGGGCGCACCGGGGAGCTGTTTTTT. Translating it yields CASSLSPSGGRTGELFF.

This clonotype was seen many times. V and J are TRBV15 and TRBJ1-6; D not resolved. Germline-derived CDR1 and CDR2 are LNHNV and YYDKDF (reference sequence). V lost 1 base and J lost 8, with 9 bases in between. The CDR3 runs 14 residues. The CDR3 bases are TGTGCCACCAGCAGAGTCGTAAACGATTCACCCCTCCACTTT. It is translated as CATSRVVNDSPLHF.

This clonotype was picked up many times. The CDR3 sequence: CASSLGGSGYEQYF. CDR3 nucleotides: TGTGCCAGCAGTTTGGGGGGGTCAGGGTACGAGCAGTACTTC. The rearrangement links TRBV28 to TRBJ2-7; 7 nucleotides match TRBD2. V gave up 3 bases and J gave up 4 bases; unmatched junction bases: 6. Germline assignment: CDR1 MDHEN and CDR2 SYDVKM. The CDR3 contains 14 residues. The full variable domain, completed using reference TRBV28 and TRBJ2-7, is DVKVTQSSRYLVKRTGEKVFLECVQDMDHENMFWYRQDPGLGLRLIYFSYDVKMKEKGDIPEGYSVSREKKERFSLILESASTNQTSMYLCASSLGGSGYEQYFGPGTRLTVT.

The chain links TRBV10-3 to TRBJ2-6; D is uncertain. The V gene's germline CDR1 is ENHRY and CDR2 SYGVKD. V lost 3 bases to trimming and J lost 1 base, with 10 bases between them. This CDR3 comprises 16 residues. CDR3 nucleotide sequence: TGTGCCATCAGTGATGTGAAGGGTTCTGGGGCCAACGTCCTGACTTTC. This sequence encodes CAISDVKGSGANVLTF.

This sequence joins TRBV27 and TRBJ2-3; 8 positions agree with TRBD2. The CDR3 is 19 amino acids. J lost 2 bases, V lost 2 bases, and 15 bases had no gene match. Germline CDR1 reads MNHEY; CDR2 reads SMNVEV (reference sequence). CDR3 amino acids: CASSLKAGVTLLNTDTQYF. The DNA for the CDR3 is TGTGCCAGCAGTTTAAAAGCGGGAGTCACTTTACTCAACACAGATACGCAGTATTTT.

The sample holds many counts of this clonotype. The chain is built from TRBV4-3 and TRBJ2-1; 7 bases match TRBD2. The germline V gene has CDR1 LGHNA and CDR2 YSLEER. This CDR3 region has 13 residues. The V gene end was trimmed by 0 bases and the J gene end by 10 bases; junction bases not matched to a gene: 3. As DNA, the CDR3 is TGCGCCAGCAGCCAAGATAGCGGGTTAGAGCAGTTCTTC. As protein: CASSQDSGLEQFF.

This clonotype was counted at least ten times. The gene calls are TRBV9 and TRBJ2-1, with 7 bases that match TRBD1. Per the germline V gene, CDR1 is SGDLS and CDR2 is YYNGEE. The CDR3 spans 12 residues. Trimming cost V 3 bases and J 7 bases; bases outside gene matches: 1. The CDR3, as DNA: TGTGCCAGCAGCGAACAGGGGAATGAGCAGTTCTTC. Translated, it gives CASSEQGNEQFF.

At least ten counts were recorded for this clonotype. The V call is TRBV10-3, the J call TRBJ1-3, with D perhaps TRBD1 (5 bases). Between the trimmed V and J ends, which lost 10 bases and 0 bases, there was a span of 10 bases. CDR3 length: 13 amino acids. The V gene's germline CDR1 is ENHRY and CDR2 SYGVKD. The CDR3 DNA reads as TGTGCCACACGGGGGAACTCTGGAAACACCATATATTTT. Amino acid sequence: CATRGNSGNTIYF.

This clonotype was observed at least ten times. The gene calls are TRBV18 and TRBJ2-7; D may be TRBD1 or TRBD2 (5 bases each). With 3 bases removed from V and 2 bases from J, the gap between germline ends came to 14 bases. This CDR3 comprises 15 residues. Germline V CDR1 and CDR2: KGHSH, LQKENI. CDR3 bases: TGTGCCAGCTCACCCGAAAGGGACGGACCCTACGAGCAGTACTTC. Translation: CASSPERDGPYEQYF. Full variable domain (rest looked up from reference TRBV18 and TRBJ2-7): NAGVMQNPRHLVRRRGQEARLRCSPMKGHSHVYWYRQLPEEGLKFMVYLQKENIIDESGMPKERFSAEFPKEGPSILRIQQVVRGDSAAYFCASSPERDGPYEQYFGPGTRLTVT.

This clonotype was recorded many times. The chain links TRBV29-1 to TRBJ2-1; 12 positions agree with TRBD2. The CDR3 length is 17 residues. Trimming at V came to 1 base and at J to 5 bases, leaving 9 bases not matched to a gene. The germline CDR1 and CDR2 sequences are SQVTM and ANQGSEA. CDR3 DNA sequence: TGCAGCGTTGAAGCTAGCGGGAGGGCCGATTTCGACAATGAGCAGTTCTTC. As protein: CSVEASGRADFDNEQFF.

This clonotype has at least ten counts. The chain combines TRBV5-6 with TRBJ1-1, with D perhaps matching TRBD1 (5 bases). V was shortened by 3 bases and J by 4 bases, with 10 bases between the two germline ends. Germline loops: CDR1 SGHDT, CDR2 YYEEEE. CDR3 length: 13 amino acids. CDR3 protein: CASSWGEATEAFF. As DNA, the CDR3 is TGTGCCAGCAGCTGGGGGGAGGCCACTGAAGCTTTCTTT.

This clonotype was counted many times. The J gene is TRBJ2-7, the V gene TRBV6-2 or TRBV6-3, with D unclear. Germline CDR1 reads MNHEY; CDR2 reads SVGEGT. The CDR3 sequence is 13 residues long. Between the trimmed V and J ends, which lost 5 bases and 5 bases, there was a span of 13 bases. CDR3 DNA: TGTGCCAGCAGTCACGGACGGTTCAACGAGCAGTACTTC. Residues: CASSHGRFNEQYF.

This clonotype has a count of ten or more. The genes are TRBV15 and TRBJ2-5; 7 nucleotides match TRBD1. Unmatched junction bases numbered 2, after V lost 3 bases and J lost 1 base. The CDR3 is made up of 14 amino acids. Germline V gene sequence: CDR1 LNHNV, CDR2 YYDKDF (reference sequence). CDR3 in DNA: TGTGCCACCAGCAGGGGACAGACCCAAGAGACCCAGTACTTC. This translates into CATSRGQTQETQYF.

This clonotype has at least ten counts. The V call is TRBV10-3, the J call TRBJ1-5, with D unresolved. CDR1 is ENHRY, CDR2 SYGVKD, per germline. The CDR3 consists of 16 residues. Trimming left V 0 bases short and J 5 bases short, with 14 bases between. The CDR3 coding sequence is TGTGCCATCAGTGAGTCTGGCCAGGAAGGCCATCAGCCCCAGCATTTT. Protein: CAISESGQEGHQPQHF.

At least ten counts were recorded for this clonotype. The chain carries TRBV27 and TRBJ2-1; 13 nucleotides line up with TRBD2. Germline assignment: CDR1 MNHEY and CDR2 SMNVEV (reference sequence). The CDR3 consists of 16 residues. With V trimmed by 5 bases and J by 2 bases, 3 bases remained unmatched. The CDR3 DNA reads TGTGCCAGCAGTCCTGGACTAGCGGGGGCCTACAATGAGCAGTTCTTC. It specifies CASSPGLAGAYNEQFF.

This clonotype occurred many times. This chain joins TRBV3-1 and TRBJ1-1, with 9 bases lining up with TRBD1. This CDR3 comprises 15 residues. V gave up 3 bases and J gave up 0 bases; unmatched junction bases: 2. Germline values: CDR1 LGHDT, CDR2 YNNKEL (reference sequence). CDR3: CASSQGQGLNTEAFF. In DNA, the CDR3 is TGTGCCAGCAGCCAGGGACAGGGTTTGAACACTGAAGCTTTCTTT.

This clonotype occurred a few times. Here the CDR3 reads CSASHGYNQPQHF. The CDR3 region has the DNA TGCAGTGCTAGTCACGGGTACAATCAGCCCCAGCATTTT. This chain uses TRBV20-1 with TRBJ1-5; no clear D gene. Trimming shortened V by 3 bases and J by 3 bases, and 9 bases separated the two germline ends. In germline, CDR1 is DFQATT, CDR2 SNEGSKA (reference sequence). The CDR3 runs 13 residues.

This clonotype has ten or more counts. The genes are TRBV5-1 and TRBJ2-7; 8 bases match TRBD1. This CDR3 region has 14 residues. Germline values: CDR1 SGHRS, CDR2 YFSETQ. V was clipped by 5 bases and J by 3 bases; unmatched bases: 7. This chain's CDR3 is CASRRGQDNYEQYF. CDR3 coding DNA: TGCGCCAGCAGGAGGGGACAGGACAACTACGAGCAGTACTTC.

The DNA of the CDR3 is TGCAGCGTTCGAGGCGGGAGCTTCTCCTACGAGCAGTACTTC. This codes for CSVRGGSFSYEQYF. The chain carries TRBV29-1 and TRBJ2-7, with TRBD2 matching 7 bases. V shed 5 bases, J shed 0 bases, and the junction held 7 bases outside the gene matches. The germline CDR1 and CDR2 sequences are SQVTM and ANQGSEA. CDR3 length: 14 residues.

This clonotype was detected many times. The DNA for the CDR3 is TGCAGTGCTAGACCACCGGGACAGGGGAGCACCGGGGAGCTGTTTTTT. Translating it yields CSARPPGQGSTGELFF. The V gene is TRBV20-1, the J gene TRBJ2-2, with 10 bases that match TRBD1. The CDR3 has 16 residues. Trimming took 2 bases from V and 4 from J; bases not matched to a gene: 7. Germline lookup yields CDR1 DFQATT and CDR2 SNEGSKA (reference sequence).

This clonotype has only a few counts. The chain links TRBV11-2 to TRBJ1-4, with D uncertain. Germline V lookup: CDR1 SGHAT, CDR2 FQNNGV. V lost 2 bases, J lost 5 bases, and 12 bases lay in between. The CDR3 consists of 15 residues. Here the CDR3 reads CASSLRRRPNEKLFF. DNA of the CDR3: TGTGCCAGCAGCTTACGCCGGCGCCCGAATGAAAAACTGTTTTTT.